These T cell receptor beta chains were read from a single sample in a study of identical twins. TCRdb reprocessed the 5' RACE reads with MiXCR, giving one entry per CDR3 protein. Among around 670,000 distinct CDR3 sequences, 6% to 6.5% were seen once, and the ten largest hold 1.5% to 2%. Specimen: naive T cells sorted from blood. Receptor source: a man between 18 and 29 years old in good health. CDR3s include the opening cysteine and the closing phenylalanine or tryptophan. The order of the fields is CDR3 DNA, CDR3 protein, CDR3 length, V gene, D gene, clone size, J gene. D genes are given only for firm matches. Clone size appears in some rows only: once, few, many, or a class for an expanded clone.

TGTGCCAGTCAGGGAGCCCCGAGCACCGGGGAGCTGTTTTTT	CASQGAPSTGELFF	14	TRBV9	-	-	TRBJ2-2
TGTGCCAGCAGTTACTCGCGGGGGACAGAAAAACTGTTTTTT	CASSYSRGTEKLFF	14	TRBV6-5	-	-	TRBJ1-4
TGTGCCAGCAGCTTAGGTGGGGCGGGCACGCAAGAGACCCAGTACTTC	CASSLGGAGTQETQYF	16	TRBV7-2	-	-	TRBJ2-5
TGTGCCAGCAGTTTATCGACGGGGAGGAGACTGTTTTTT	CASSLSTGRRLFF	13	TRBV27	-	few	TRBJ1-4
TGTGCCAGCAGCTTGGGTACAGGGCCGCCTCCGGGGGCAAGGGTCTCAGATACGCAGTATTTT	CASSLGTGPPPGARVSDTQYF	21	TRBV5-4	-	few	TRBJ2-3
TGTGCCAGCGAACTAGCGGGAGGGCCGAATGAGCAGTTCTTC	CASELAGGPNEQFF	14	TRBV12-3/TRBV12-4	TRBD2	few	TRBJ2-1
TGTGCCAGCAGCTTAACAGACAGGGGAGCTTTCTTT	CASSLTDRGAFF	12	TRBV7-2	TRBD1	-	TRBJ1-1
TGTGCCTGGACGAGGGCTAGCGGACACAATGAGCAGTTCTTC	CAWTRASGHNEQFF	14	TRBV30	TRBD2	-	TRBJ2-1
TGCAGTGCCCAAACGGGGATCCGGGACGAGCAGTACTTC	CSAQTGIRDEQYF	13	TRBV20-1	-	many	TRBJ2-7
TGTGCCAGCGCGGGACAGATTAATGAAAAACTGTTTTTT	CASAGQINEKLFF	13	TRBV2	TRBD1	-	TRBJ1-4
TGTGCCAGTAGTCAACGGACAGGGGTGTACACCGGGGAGCTGTTTTTT	CASSQRTGVYTGELFF	16	TRBV19	TRBD1	few	TRBJ2-2
TGCGCCAGCAGCCAGGCCCCGGGGCGGCAAGAGACCCAGTACTTC	CASSQAPGRQETQYF	15	TRBV5-1	-	few	TRBJ2-5
TGCAGTGCCCGAAGGGGTGTCTATGGCTACACCTTC	CSARRGVYGYTF	12	TRBV20-1	-	few	TRBJ1-2
TGTGCCAGCAGTTTATCACAGGGTAGCAATCAGCCCCAGCATTTT	CASSLSQGSNQPQHF	15	TRBV12-3/TRBV12-4	-	many	TRBJ1-5
TGTGCCAGCAGCTTCCCGGGACCGCAGACGGATGGCTACACCTTC	CASSFPGPQTDGYTF	15	TRBV7-9	-	-	TRBJ1-2
TGTGCCACCAGTGACCGAAGCGGGAGGAGCACAGATACGCAGTATTTT	CATSDRSGRSTDTQYF	16	TRBV24-1	TRBD2	many	TRBJ2-3
TGTGCCAGCAGGCAACCGGGACGCCCTTACGAGCAGTACTTC	CASRQPGRPYEQYF	14	TRBV6-1	-	many	TRBJ2-7
TGTGCCAGCAGTTACAAACTCAGTGGGGAAGCTTTCTTT	CASSYKLSGEAFF	13	TRBV6-2/TRBV6-3	-	-	TRBJ1-1
TGTGCCAGCAGTTCTAGCGGGAGTACCGGCCCCCTTGGAAATGAGCAGTTCTTC	CASSSSGSTGPLGNEQFF	18	TRBV12-3/TRBV12-4	TRBD2	many	TRBJ2-1
TGTGCCAGCAGCGCCGGGACTAGCGGGAGGTTCTCCTACGAGCAGTACTTC	CASSAGTSGRFSYEQYF	17	TRBV6-2/TRBV6-3	TRBD2	many	TRBJ2-7
TGTGCCAGCAGTCCCGGGATGAGGGAGACCCAGTACTTC	CASSPGMRETQYF	13	TRBV12-3/TRBV12-4	-	-	TRBJ2-5
TGTGCCAGCAGCAAAGGGGCGGGTAACAATCAGCCCCAGCATTTT	CASSKGAGNNQPQHF	15	TRBV21-1	-	-	TRBJ1-5
TGTGCCAGCAGTTTAAAGACAGGGGAGGTGACCCAGTACTTC	CASSLKTGEVTQYF	14	TRBV12-3/TRBV12-4	TRBD1	many	TRBJ2-5
TGTGCCAGCAGCTTAGCGCTGGGGCTAGCGGCCTCTGGGGCCAACGTCCTGACTTTC	CASSLALGLAASGANVLTF	19	TRBV7-2	TRBD2	-	TRBJ2-6
TGCAGTGCCCCCGCCCGGAGGGCAAAGGGCACAGATACGCAGTATTTT	CSAPARRAKGTDTQYF	16	TRBV20-1	-	many	TRBJ2-3
TGTGCCACCAGCAGACGTAGCGGGAGGAGGATCGGCGAGACCCAGTACTTC	CATSRRSGRRIGETQYF	17	TRBV15	TRBD2	many	TRBJ2-5
TGTGCCAGCAGCGTAGCTGGCACTAGCACAGATACGCAGTATTTT	CASSVAGTSTDTQYF	15	TRBV9	-	few	TRBJ2-3
TGCAGCGTAGGGGACAGGGAGACCTACGAGCAGTACTTC	CSVGDRETYEQYF	13	TRBV29-1	TRBD1	many	TRBJ2-7
TGCAGCGTTCGGGACAGGGCAGGTGAAAAACTGTTTTTT	CSVRDRAGEKLFF	13	TRBV29-1	TRBD1	few	TRBJ1-4
TGCGCCACCCGGGGGCTAGCGGGATTGACCGGGGAGCTGTTTTTT	CATRGLAGLTGELFF	15	TRBV5-1	TRBD2	few	TRBJ2-2
TGCAGTGCTAGAGGGGGGCACTACGAGCAGTACTTC	CSARGGHYEQYF	12	TRBV20-1	-	-	TRBJ2-7
TGCGCCAGCAGCCTAGGGGGTCAGGGAGGTCCTGAGCAGTTCTTC	CASSLGGQGGPEQFF	15	TRBV4-3	-	many	TRBJ2-1
TGTGCCAGCAGTTTGGGTCAGGGGCGACGCAATCAGCCCCAGCATTTT	CASSLGQGRRNQPQHF	16	TRBV12-3/TRBV12-4	-	-	TRBJ1-5
TGCGCCAGCAGCCCCGGGACTGGCCCCTACGAGCAGTGCTTC	CASSPGTGPYEQCF	14	TRBV4-3	-	-	TRBJ2-7
TGTGCCAGCCTGGGGACTAGCGGGACCGGGGAGCTGTTTTTT	CASLGTSGTGELFF	14	TRBV28	TRBD2	many	TRBJ2-2